This is a list of T cell receptor beta chains from one sample in a study of T cell responses to AZD1222 COVID-19 vaccine. Only in-frame clones appear in the TCRdb table, and some are missing; sequencing was by immunoSEQ multiplex PCR. The sample includes 150,000 or so clones, around 86% of them seen just once. The sequences come from peripheral blood, collected on day 0 of AZD1222 vaccination. The receptors come from an adult in good health. CDR3s include the opening cysteine and the closing phenylalanine or tryptophan. The D gene is left open where the match is weak.

V gene	D gene	CDR3 protein
TRBV5-1	NA	CASSLEAAHEQYF
TRBV12-5	NA	CASGLVPSWGVPYGYTF
TRBV28	TRBD1	CASSLIGTGGGGYGYTF
TRBV13	NA	CASSLGIGSTDTQYF
TRBV3-1/TRBV3-2	NA	CASSPGAGRVYGYTF
TRBV28	TRBD1	CASSSGTVGTEAFF
TRBV5-5	NA	CASSLEVGYEQYF
TRBV6-4	NA	CASSDSSWGTEAFF
TRBV4-3	NA	CASSQDPYSNQPQHF
TRBV18	TRBD1	CASSQGGLQPQHF
TRBV28	NA	CASSYRTGLQPQHF
TRBV15	NA	CATSRDLALQAYNEQFF
TRBV27	NA	CASSPRPGIYGYTF
TRBV4-2	TRBD1	CASSQSGTGGSYGYTF
TRBV6-2/TRBV6-3	NA	CASSYMGHAYEQYF
TRBV4-3	NA	CASSQVPPHLAGEHTGELFF
TRBV15	NA	CATSDAGEQFF
TRBV10-3	NA	CAISVGSWGDTQYF
TRBV4-3	NA	CASSQDRDINQPQHF
TRBV5-8	TRBD1	CASSFTDRAYEQYF
TRBV27	NA	CASSFYRERSNEQFF
TRBV6-2/TRBV6-3	NA	CASSPVGGYEQYF
TRBV7-9	TRBD2	CASSPLAGGLDNEQFF
TRBV7-2	NA	CASSLLWGKNVEAFF
TRBV3-1/TRBV3-2	NA	CASSQEILGQLPSTDTQYF
TRBV9	TRBD1	CASSFGGQGDYEQYF
TRBV12-2	NA	CASRLARRKQDAIVETQYF
TRBV27	NA	CASSLTPFLALNEQFF
TRBV2	TRBD1	CASSEPRTGGNQPQHF
TRBV7-2	TRBD1	CASSLDPGQTYEQYF
TRBV7-9	NA	CASSTDGRNPTNEKLFF
TRBV6-2/TRBV6-3	NA	CASSWGPGESTDTQYF
TRBV11-3	NA	CASSFGGPSYNEQFF
TRBV9	NA	CASSVDVDVRQEQYF
TRBV13	NA	CASGSIHSPLHF
TRBV7-2	NA	CASSLGGTGEQFF
TRBV5-4	NA	CASSLSLQSTDTQYF
TRBV19	TRBD1	CASKGTAIMNTEAFF
TRBV7-3	TRBD2	CASSPGGSSYEQYF
TRBV4-3	NA	CASSLTTGYGNTIYF
TRBV29-1	NA	CSVAPREAYGYTF
TRBV6-5	TRBD1	CASNPRGQGANVLTF
TRBV19	NA	CASSIGTAINSPLHF
TRBV3-1/TRBV3-2	NA	CASGSAVNYGYTF
TRBV27	NA	CASRSTRVIREKLFF
TRBV2	TRBD1	CASDRGPEAFF
TRBV19	NA	CASSIDYRTALRSTEAFF
TRBV12-3/TRBV12-4	NA	CASSHDSGQPQHF
TRBV27	TRBD1	CASSYPTGDSNQPQHF
TRBV3-1/TRBV3-2	TRBD1	CASSQVSDRGTNSPLHF
TRBV4-2	TRBD1	CASRPTGGLNTEAFF
TRBV18	NA	CASSPRLGVYEQYF
TRBV6-2/TRBV6-3	NA	CASSQGAFYNSPLHF
TRBV5-1	NA	CASSLATNTGELFF
TRBV27	NA	CASSYRAGNTIYF
TRBV12-3/TRBV12-4	NA	CASSPQQGLIYF
TRBV6-1	NA	CASSEGPGADEKLFF
TRBV4-3	NA	CASSQSSGVTYEQYF
TRBV7-9	NA	CASSLGGSWVLSNTGELFF